This TCR beta chain was documented in a study of blood T cell repertoires in COVID-19. The length of the CDR3 is 15 residues. Germline V gives CDR1 SGHKS, CDR2 YYEKEE (reference sequence). Unmatched junction bases numbered 3, after V lost 0 bases and J lost 4 bases. Some clones are missing from TCRdb's copy, which holds only in-frame ones; the method was immunoSEQ multiplex PCR. There are about 230,000 clones in the sample; 83% occur only once, and roughly 7.4% lies in the top ten. This chain connects TRBV5-5 to TRBJ2-1; 8 bases map to TRBD1. The clonotype originates from a woman aged 45-59 years with acute or convalescent COVID-19. Sample: peripheral blood. CDR3 region: CASSLETGVYNEQFF. The DNA of the CDR3 is TGTGCCAGCAGCTTGGAGACAGGGGTTTACAATGAGCAGTTCTTC.